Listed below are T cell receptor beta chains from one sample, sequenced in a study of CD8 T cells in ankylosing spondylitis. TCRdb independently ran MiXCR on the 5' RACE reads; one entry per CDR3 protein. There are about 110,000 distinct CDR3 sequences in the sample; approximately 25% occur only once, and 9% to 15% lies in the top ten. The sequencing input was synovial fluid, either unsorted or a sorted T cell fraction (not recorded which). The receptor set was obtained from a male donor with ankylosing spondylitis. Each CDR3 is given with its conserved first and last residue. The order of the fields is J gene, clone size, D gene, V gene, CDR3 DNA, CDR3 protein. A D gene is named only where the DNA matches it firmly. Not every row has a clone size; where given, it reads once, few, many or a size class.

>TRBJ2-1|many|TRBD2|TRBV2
TGTGCCAGCAGTGTGTCCGGGAGGCCTTCCTACAATGAGCAGTTCTTC
CASSVSGRPSYNEQFF
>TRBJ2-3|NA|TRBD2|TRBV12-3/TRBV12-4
TGTGCCAGCAGTTTTCTAGCGGGAGGGGGAAGTGGCACAGATACGCAGTATTTT
CASSFLAGGGSGTDTQYF
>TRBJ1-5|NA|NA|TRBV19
TGTGCCAGTAGTATAATCGGCAGTCATCAGCCCCAGCATTTT
CASSIIGSHQPQHF
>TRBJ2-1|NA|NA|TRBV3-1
TGTGCCAGCAGCACCCGAGAACAGGGAAAAAATGAGCAGTTCTTC
CASSTREQGKNEQFF
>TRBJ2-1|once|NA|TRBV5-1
TGCGCCAGCCGGGGCGGGGAAAATGAGCAGTTCTTC
CASRGGENEQFF
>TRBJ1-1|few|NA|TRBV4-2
TGTGCCAGCAGCCAACGCGGGGATAACACTGAAGCTTTCTTT
CASSQRGDNTEAFF
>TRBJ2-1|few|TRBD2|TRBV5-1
TGCGCCAGCAGCTTGGCTAGCGGGAGCCTTGAGCAGTTCTTC
CASSLASGSLEQFF
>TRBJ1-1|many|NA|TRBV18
TGTGCCAGCTCACCATTGGGACCGCCGAACACTGAAGCTTTCTTT
CASSPLGPPNTEAFF
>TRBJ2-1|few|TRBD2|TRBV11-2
TGTGCCAGCAGCTTGGGGCACGCGGGAGGGCCTCATGAGCAGTTCTTC
CASSLGHAGGPHEQFF
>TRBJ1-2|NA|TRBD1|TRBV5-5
TGTGCCAGCAGCCCCCTACAGGGGGCCTATGGCTACACCTTC
CASSPLQGAYGYTF
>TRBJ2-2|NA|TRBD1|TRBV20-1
TGCAGTGCTAGACCCGGGGGACAGGGTGGTACCGGGGAGCTGTTTTTT
CSARPGGQGGTGELFF
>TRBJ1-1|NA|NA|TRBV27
TGTGCCAGCAGTCTCGGGCAAGAGAGGTCCCCGAACACTGAAGCTTTCTTT
CASSLGQERSPNTEAFF
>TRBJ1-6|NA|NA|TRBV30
TGTGCCTGGAGTGGCCAGCACAATTCACCCCTCCACTTT
CAWSGQHNSPLHF
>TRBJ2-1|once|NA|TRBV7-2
TGTGCCAGCAGCTTAAACCGAGGGGCGGCGAATGAGCAGTTCTTC
CASSLNRGAANEQFF
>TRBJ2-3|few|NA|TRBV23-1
TGCGCCAGCAGTCAATCACCGGACTCCACAGATACGCAGTATTTT
CASSQSPDSTDTQYF
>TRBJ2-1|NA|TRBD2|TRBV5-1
TGCGCCAGCAGTTTTGTAGGGACTAGCGGAAATGAGCAGTTCTTC
CASSFVGTSGNEQFF
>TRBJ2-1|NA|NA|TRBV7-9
TGTGCCAGCACCTTGAATCCGGGACAAGGAAGAAGTGAGCAGTTCTTC
CASTLNPGQGRSEQFF
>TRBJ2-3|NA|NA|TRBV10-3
TGTGCCATCAGAGGGGGTTCAGATACGCAGTATTTT
CAIRGGSDTQYF
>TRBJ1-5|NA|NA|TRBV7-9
TGTGCCACCGCTCGAGGGGGGAATCAGCCCCAGCATTTT
CATARGGNQPQHF
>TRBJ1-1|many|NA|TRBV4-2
TGTGCCAGCAGCCAAGGGACAGACGCGAACACTGAAGCTTTCTTT
CASSQGTDANTEAFF
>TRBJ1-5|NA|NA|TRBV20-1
TGCAGTGCTAAGGGCACACTTAATCAGCCCCAGCATTTT
CSAKGTLNQPQHF
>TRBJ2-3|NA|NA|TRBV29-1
TGCAGCGGCGTAGTGAGCACAGATACGCAGTATTTT
CSGVVSTDTQYF
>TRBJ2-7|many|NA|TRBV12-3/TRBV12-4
TGTGCCAGCAGTCCTAGGGCAGGGGAGGGTTACGAGCAGTACTTC
CASSPRAGEGYEQYF
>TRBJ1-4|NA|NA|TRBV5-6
TGTGCCAGCAACCGCCAGGGACAAGCTAATGAAAAACTGTTTTTT
CASNRQGQANEKLFF
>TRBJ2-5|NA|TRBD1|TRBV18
TGTGCCAGCTCACTAACCGGGACAGCTACCCAAGAGACCCAGTACTTC
CASSLTGTATQETQYF
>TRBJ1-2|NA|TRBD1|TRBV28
TGTGCCAGCAGTTCGCCCGGGACAGGGGATGTGGGCTACACCTTC
CASSSPGTGDVGYTF